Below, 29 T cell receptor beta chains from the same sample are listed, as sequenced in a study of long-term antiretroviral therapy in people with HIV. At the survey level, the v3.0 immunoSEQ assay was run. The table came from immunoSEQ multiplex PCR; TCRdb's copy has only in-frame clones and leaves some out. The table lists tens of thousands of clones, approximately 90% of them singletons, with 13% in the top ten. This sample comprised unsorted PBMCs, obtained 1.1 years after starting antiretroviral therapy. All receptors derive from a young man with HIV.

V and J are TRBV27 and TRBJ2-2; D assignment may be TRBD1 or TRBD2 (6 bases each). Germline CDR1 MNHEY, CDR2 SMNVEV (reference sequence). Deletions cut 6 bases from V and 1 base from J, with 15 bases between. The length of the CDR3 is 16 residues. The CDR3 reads CASSPHGGQNTGELFF. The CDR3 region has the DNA TGTGCCAGCAGCCCCCACGGGGGCCAGAACACCGGGGAGCTGTTTTTT.

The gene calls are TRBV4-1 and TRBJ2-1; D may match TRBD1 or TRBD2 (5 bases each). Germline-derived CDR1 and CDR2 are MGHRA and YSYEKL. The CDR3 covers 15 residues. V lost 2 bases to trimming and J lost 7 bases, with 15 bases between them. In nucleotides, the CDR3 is TGCGCCAGCAGCCAACGCTACGGGACGCAGAATGAGCAGTTCTTC. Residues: CASSQRYGTQNEQFF.

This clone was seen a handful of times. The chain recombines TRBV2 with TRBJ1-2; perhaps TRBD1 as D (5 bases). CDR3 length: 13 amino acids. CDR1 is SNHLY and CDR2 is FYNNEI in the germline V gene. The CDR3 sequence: CALLWGSNYGYTF. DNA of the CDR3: TGTGCTCTTCTTTGGGGCAGTAACTATGGCTACACCTTC.

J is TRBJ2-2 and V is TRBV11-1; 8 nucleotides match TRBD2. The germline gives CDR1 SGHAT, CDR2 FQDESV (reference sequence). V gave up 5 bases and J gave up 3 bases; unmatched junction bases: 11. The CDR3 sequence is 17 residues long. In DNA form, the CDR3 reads TGTGCCAGCAGCGTGACGTACGGGGGGGCGGACACCGGGGAGCTGTTTTTT. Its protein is CASSVTYGGADTGELFF.

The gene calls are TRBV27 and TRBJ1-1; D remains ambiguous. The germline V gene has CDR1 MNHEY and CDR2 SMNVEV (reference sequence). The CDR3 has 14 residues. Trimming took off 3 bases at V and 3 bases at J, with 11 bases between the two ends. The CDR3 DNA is TGTGCCAGCAGTTTGTTCGACGGTTACACTGAAGCTTTCTTT. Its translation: CASSLFDGYTEAFF.

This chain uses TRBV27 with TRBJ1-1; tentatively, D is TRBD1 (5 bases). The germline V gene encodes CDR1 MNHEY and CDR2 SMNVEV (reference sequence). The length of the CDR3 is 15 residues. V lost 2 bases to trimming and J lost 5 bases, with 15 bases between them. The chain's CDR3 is CASSLHASGGTEAFF. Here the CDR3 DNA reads TGTGCCAGCAGTTTACATGCCTCTGGGGGGACTGAAGCTTTCTTT.

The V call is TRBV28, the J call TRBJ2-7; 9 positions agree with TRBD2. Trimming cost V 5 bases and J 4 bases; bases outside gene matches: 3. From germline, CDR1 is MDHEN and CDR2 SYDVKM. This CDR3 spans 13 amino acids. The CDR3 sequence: CASSVGLAYEQYF. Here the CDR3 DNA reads TGTGCCAGCAGTGTCGGACTAGCGTACGAGCAGTACTTC.

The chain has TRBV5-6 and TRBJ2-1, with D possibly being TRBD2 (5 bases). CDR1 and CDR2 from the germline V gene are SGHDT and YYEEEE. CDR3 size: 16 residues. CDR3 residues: CVSTVAGLLSYNEQFF. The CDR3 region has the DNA TGTGTTAGCACGGTGGCGGGCCTACTCTCCTACAATGAGCAGTTCTTC.

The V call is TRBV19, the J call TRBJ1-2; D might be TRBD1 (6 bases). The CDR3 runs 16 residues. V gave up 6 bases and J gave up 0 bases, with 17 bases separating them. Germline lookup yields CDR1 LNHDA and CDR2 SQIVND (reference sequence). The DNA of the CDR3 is TGTGCCAGTAGCAAGGACAGCCGACGAGCTAACTATGGCTACACCTTC. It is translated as CASSKDSRRANYGYTF.

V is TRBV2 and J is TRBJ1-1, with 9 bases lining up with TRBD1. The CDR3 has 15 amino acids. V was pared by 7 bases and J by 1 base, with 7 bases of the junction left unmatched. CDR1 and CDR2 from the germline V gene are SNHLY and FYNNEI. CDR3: CASTRTGAPNTEAFF. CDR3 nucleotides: TGTGCCAGCACAAGGACAGGGGCACCGAACACTGAAGCTTTCTTT. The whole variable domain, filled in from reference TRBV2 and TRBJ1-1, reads EPEVTQTPSHQVTQMGQEVILRCVPISNHLYFYWYRQILGQKVEFLVSFYNNEISEKSEIFDDQFSVERPDGSNFTLKIRSTKLEDSAMYFCASTRTGAPNTEAFFGQGTRLTVV.

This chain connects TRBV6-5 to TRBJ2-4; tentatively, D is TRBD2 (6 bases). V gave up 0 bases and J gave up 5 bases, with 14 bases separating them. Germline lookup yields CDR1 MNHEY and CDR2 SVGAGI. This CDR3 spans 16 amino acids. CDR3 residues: CASSYSVGDWQNIQYF. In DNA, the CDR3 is TGTGCCAGCAGTTACTCAGTGGGGGACTGGCAAAACATTCAGTACTTC.

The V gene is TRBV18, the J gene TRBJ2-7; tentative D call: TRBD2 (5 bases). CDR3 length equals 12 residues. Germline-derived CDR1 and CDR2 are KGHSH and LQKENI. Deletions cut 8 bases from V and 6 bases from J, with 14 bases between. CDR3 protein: CASPSDLSEQYF. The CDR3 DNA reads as TGTGCCAGCCCCTCGGACTTGAGCGAGCAGTACTTC.

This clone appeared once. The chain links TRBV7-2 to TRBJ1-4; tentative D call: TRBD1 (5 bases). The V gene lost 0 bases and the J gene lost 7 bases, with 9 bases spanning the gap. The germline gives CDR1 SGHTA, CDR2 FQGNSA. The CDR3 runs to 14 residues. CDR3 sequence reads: CASSLAQGREKLFF. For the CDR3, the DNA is TGTGCCAGCAGCTTAGCCCAGGGTCGTGAAAAACTGTTTTTT.

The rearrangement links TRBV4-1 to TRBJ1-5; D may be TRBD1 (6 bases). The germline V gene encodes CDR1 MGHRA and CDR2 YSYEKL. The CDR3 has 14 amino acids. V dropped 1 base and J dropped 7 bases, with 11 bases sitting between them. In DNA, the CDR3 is TGCGCCAGCAGCCAAGCACAGGGCAGACAGCCCCAGCATTTT. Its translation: CASSQAQGRQPQHF.

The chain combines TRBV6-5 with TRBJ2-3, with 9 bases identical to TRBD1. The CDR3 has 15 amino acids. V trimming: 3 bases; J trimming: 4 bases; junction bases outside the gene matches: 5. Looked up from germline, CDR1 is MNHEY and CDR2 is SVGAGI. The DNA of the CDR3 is TGTGCCAGCAGTTATATGGGACAGGGAGCAGATACGCAGTATTTT. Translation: CASSYMGQGADTQYF.

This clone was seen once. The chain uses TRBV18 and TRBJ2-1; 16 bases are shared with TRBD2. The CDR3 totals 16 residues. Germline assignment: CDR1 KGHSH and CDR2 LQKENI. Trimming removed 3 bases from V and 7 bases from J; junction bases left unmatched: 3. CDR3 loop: CASSPAGLAGGNEQFF. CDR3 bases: TGTGCCAGCTCACCCGCGGGACTAGCGGGAGGGAATGAGCAGTTCTTC. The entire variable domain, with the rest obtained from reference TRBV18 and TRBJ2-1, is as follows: NAGVMQNPRHLVRRRGQEARLRCSPMKGHSHVYWYRQLPEEGLKFMVYLQKENIIDESGMPKERFSAEFPKEGPSILRIQQVVRGDSAAYFCASSPAGLAGGNEQFFGPGTRLTVL.

Here the CDR3 reads CASSVDMANTEAFF. DNA for the CDR3: TGTGCCAGCAGCGTAGATATGGCGAACACTGAAGCTTTCTTT. The chain has TRBV9 and TRBJ1-1; no definite D call. The CDR3 is 14 residues long. V was cut by 0 bases and J by 1 base, with 7 bases left in between. Germline values: CDR1 SGDLS, CDR2 YYNGEE.

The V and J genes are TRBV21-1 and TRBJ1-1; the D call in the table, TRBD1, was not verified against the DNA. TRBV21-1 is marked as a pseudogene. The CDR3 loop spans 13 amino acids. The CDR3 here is CASSSTVNTEAFF. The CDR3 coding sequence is TGTGCCAGCAGCTCAACAGTGAACACTGAAGCTTTCTTT.

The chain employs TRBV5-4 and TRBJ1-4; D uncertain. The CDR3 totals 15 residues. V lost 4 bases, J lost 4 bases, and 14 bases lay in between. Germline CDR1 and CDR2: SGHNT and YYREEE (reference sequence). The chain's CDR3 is CASSQPGSGNEKLFF. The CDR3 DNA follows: TGTGCCAGCAGCCAGCCGGGTTCCGGTAATGAAAAACTGTTTTTT.

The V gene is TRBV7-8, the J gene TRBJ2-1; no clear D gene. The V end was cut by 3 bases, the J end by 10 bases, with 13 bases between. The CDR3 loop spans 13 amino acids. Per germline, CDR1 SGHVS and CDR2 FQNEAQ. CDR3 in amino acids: CASSFRMGNEQFF. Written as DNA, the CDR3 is TGTGCCAGCAGCTTCAGGATGGGGAACGAGCAGTTCTTC.

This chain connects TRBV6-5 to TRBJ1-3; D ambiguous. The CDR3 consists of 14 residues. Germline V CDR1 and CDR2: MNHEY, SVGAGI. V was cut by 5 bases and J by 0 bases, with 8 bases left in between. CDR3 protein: CASSPTISGNTIYF. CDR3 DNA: TGTGCCAGCAGTCCGACAATCTCTGGAAACACCATATATTTT.

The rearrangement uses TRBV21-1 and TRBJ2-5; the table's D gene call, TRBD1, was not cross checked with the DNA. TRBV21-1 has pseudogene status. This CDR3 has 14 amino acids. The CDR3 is CASRPDRIQETQYF. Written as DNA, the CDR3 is TGTGCCAGCAGGCCCGACAGGATCCAAGAGACCCAGTACTTC.

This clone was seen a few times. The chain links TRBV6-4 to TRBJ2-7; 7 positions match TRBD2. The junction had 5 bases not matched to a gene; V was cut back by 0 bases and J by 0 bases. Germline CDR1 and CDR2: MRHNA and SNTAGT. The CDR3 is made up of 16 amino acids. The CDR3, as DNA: TGTGCCAGCAGTGACTCGGGGCGGGAGAGCTCCTACGAGCAGTACTTC. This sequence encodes CASSDSGRESSYEQYF.

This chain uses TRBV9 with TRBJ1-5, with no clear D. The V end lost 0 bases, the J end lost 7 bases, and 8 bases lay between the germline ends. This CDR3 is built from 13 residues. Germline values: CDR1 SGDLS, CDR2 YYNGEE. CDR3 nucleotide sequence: TGTGCCAGCAGCGTAGATGCGTTCCAGCCCCAGCATTTT. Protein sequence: CASSVDAFQPQHF.

The CDR3 is CAWSTRTRYNEQFF. DNA of the CDR3: TGTGCCTGGAGTACTAGAACAAGATACAATGAGCAGTTCTTC. The chain joins TRBV30 to TRBJ2-1; possibly TRBD2 for D (5 bases). The CDR3 consists of 14 residues. The V gene's germline CDR1 is GTSNPN and CDR2 SVGIG (reference sequence). V lost 2 bases and J 4 bases, leaving 12 bases between the germline ends.

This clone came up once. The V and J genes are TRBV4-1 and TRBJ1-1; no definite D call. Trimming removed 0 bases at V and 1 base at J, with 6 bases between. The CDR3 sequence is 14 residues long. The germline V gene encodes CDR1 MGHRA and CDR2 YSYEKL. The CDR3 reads CASSQDWGNTEAFF. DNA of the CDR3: TGCGCCAGCAGCCAAGATTGGGGGAACACTGAAGCTTTCTTT.

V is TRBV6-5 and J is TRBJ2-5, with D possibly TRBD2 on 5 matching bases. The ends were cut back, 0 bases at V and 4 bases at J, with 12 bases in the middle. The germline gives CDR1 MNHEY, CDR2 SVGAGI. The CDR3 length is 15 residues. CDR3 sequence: CASSYSIARGETQYF. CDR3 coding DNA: TGTGCCAGCAGTTACTCGATAGCCCGGGGAGAGACCCAGTACTTC.

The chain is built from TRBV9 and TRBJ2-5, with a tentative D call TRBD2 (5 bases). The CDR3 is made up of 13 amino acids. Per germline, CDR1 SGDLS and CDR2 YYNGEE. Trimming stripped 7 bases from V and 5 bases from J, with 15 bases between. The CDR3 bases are TGTGCCAGCGGCTCACTAGTTCCGGAGACCCAGTACTTC. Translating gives CASGSLVPETQYF.

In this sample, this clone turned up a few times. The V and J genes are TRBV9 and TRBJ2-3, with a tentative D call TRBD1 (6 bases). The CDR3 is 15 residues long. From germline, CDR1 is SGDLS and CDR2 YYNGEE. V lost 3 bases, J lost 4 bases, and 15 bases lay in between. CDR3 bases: TGTGCCAGCAGCGACCCCTTGGGGGCGGCAGATACGCAGTATTTT. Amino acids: CASSDPLGAADTQYF.